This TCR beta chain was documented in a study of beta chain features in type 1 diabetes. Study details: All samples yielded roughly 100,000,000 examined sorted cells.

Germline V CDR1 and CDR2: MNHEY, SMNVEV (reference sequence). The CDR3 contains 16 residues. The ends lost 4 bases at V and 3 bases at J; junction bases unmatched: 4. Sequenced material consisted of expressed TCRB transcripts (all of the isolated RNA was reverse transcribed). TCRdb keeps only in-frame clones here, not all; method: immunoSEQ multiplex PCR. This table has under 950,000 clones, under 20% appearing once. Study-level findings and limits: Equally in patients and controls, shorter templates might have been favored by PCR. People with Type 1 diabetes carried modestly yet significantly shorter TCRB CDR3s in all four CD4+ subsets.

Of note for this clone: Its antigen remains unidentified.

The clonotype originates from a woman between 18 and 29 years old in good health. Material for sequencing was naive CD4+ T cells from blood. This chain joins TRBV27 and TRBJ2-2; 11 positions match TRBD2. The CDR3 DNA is TGTGCCAGCAGTTCACGACTAGCGGGATACACCGGGGAGCTGTTTTTT. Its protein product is CASSSRLAGYTGELFF.